The 16 T cell receptor beta chains listed next were all sequenced from one sample in a study of T cells in narcolepsy. Profiling relied on immunoSEQ multiplex PCR, and the TCRdb table lists in-frame clones only, not all of them. The sample contains some 25,000 clones, about 85% of which appear only once. The material sequenced was CD45RA- memory CD4+ T cells from PBMCs. The receptors were sampled from a human donor with narcolepsy.

The CDR3 nucleotides are TGCGCCAGCAAATCAGGCGACTACAATGAGCAGTTCTTC. Its protein product is CASKSGDYNEQFF. The J gene is TRBJ2-1, the V gene TRBV5-1; D remains unclear. The CDR3 is made up of 13 amino acids. Germline CDR1 reads SGHRS; CDR2 reads YFSETQ. V lost 6 bases and J lost 3, with 10 bases in between. Combining the CDR3 with reference TRBV5-1 and TRBJ2-1 gives the whole variable domain KAGVTQTPRYLIKTRGQQVTLSCSPISGHRSVSWYQQTPGQGLQFLFEYFSETQRNKGNFPGRFSGRQFSNSRSEMNVSTLELGDSALYLCASKSGDYNEQFFGPGTRLTVL.

V and J are TRBV7-9 and TRBJ1-1; D ambiguous. Germline loops: CDR1 SEHNR, CDR2 FQNEAQ (reference sequence). The length of the CDR3 is 11 residues. Trimming stripped 3 bases from V and 5 bases from J, with 4 bases between. The CDR3 DNA sequence: TGTGCCAGCAGCTTGAGAACTGAAGCTTTCTTT. Protein sequence: CASSLRTEAFF.

CDR3: CSSRRAGFQETQYF. CDR3 DNA: TGCAGCTCCCGGCGAGCGGGGTTTCAAGAGACCCAGTACTTC. The chain combines TRBV29-1 with TRBJ2-5, with 7 bases aligning to TRBD2. The germline V gene has CDR1 SQVTM and CDR2 ANQGSEA. The J segment lost 2 bases and the V segment lost 8 bases, leaving 11 bases of the junction unmatched. The CDR3 runs 14 residues. The whole variable domain, filled in from reference TRBV29-1 and TRBJ2-5, reads SAVISQKPSRDICQRGTSLTIQCQVDSQVTMMFWYRQQPGQSLTLIATANQGSEATYESGFVIDKFPISRPNLTFSTLTVSNMSPEDSSIYLCSSRRAGFQETQYFGPGTRLLVL.

The chain links TRBV9 to TRBJ1-1; D remains ambiguous. V was cut by 4 bases and J by 1 base, with 17 bases left in between. The length of the CDR3 is 16 residues. The germline CDR1 and CDR2 sequences are SGDLS and YYNGEE. The CDR3 here is CASSFSLRTENTEAFF. In DNA, the CDR3 is TGTGCCAGCAGCTTCTCCCTACGGACTGAGAACACTGAAGCTTTCTTT.

The V and J genes are TRBV6-5 and TRBJ2-3; D not certain. This CDR3 region has 15 residues. Looked up from germline, CDR1 is MNHEY and CDR2 is SVGAGI. With 6 bases removed from V and 2 bases from J, the gap between germline ends came to 15 bases. CDR3 amino acids: CASRQTIVVTDTQYF. The CDR3 region has the DNA TGTGCCAGCAGACAAACTATCGTGGTCACAGATACGCAGTATTTT.

The V call is TRBV7-2, the J call TRBJ2-3; D remains ambiguous. The germline V gene has CDR1 SGHTA and CDR2 FQGNSA. V was trimmed by 1 base and J by 6 bases, leaving 5 bases between them. There are 12 residues in the CDR3. This CDR3 is CASSLGVDTQYF. The DNA for the CDR3 is TGTGCCAGCAGCTTAGGCGTGGATACGCAGTATTTT. The entire variable domain, with the rest obtained from reference TRBV7-2 and TRBJ2-3, is as follows: GAGVSQSPSNKVTEKGKDVELRCDPISGHTALYWYRQSLGQGLEFLIYFQGNSAPDKSGLPSDRFSAERTGGSVSTLTIQRTQQEDSAVYLCASSLGVDTQYFGPGTRLTVL.

This sequence joins TRBV9 and TRBJ2-2, with D perhaps matching TRBD2 (6 bases). The CDR3 consists of 13 residues. From germline, CDR1 is SGDLS and CDR2 YYNGEE. Between the trimmed V and J ends, which lost 5 bases and 5 bases, there was a span of 10 bases. The CDR3: CASRGTETGELFF. The CDR3 DNA is TGTGCCAGCAGAGGGACTGAAACCGGGGAGCTGTTTTTT.

The chain carries TRBV7-9 and TRBJ1-2, with a tentative D call TRBD1 (6 bases). The ends were cut back, 7 bases at V and 6 bases at J, with 21 bases in the middle. The CDR3 loop spans 15 amino acids. Germline lookup yields CDR1 SEHNR and CDR2 FQNEAQ (reference sequence). The CDR3 loop is CASTQTQGTSHGYTF. Written as DNA, the CDR3 is TGTGCCAGCACCCAAACCCAGGGGACGTCCCATGGCTACACCTTC.

The chain joins TRBV5-1 to TRBJ2-1; 7 bases match TRBD1. V trimming: 4 bases; J trimming: 2 bases; junction bases outside the gene matches: 6. CDR1 is SGHRS, CDR2 YFSETQ, per germline. CDR3 length: 15 residues. The CDR3 spells CASSPRRGTYNEQFF. The CDR3 nucleotides read TGCGCCAGCAGCCCCCGCAGGGGGACCTACAATGAGCAGTTCTTC.

V and J are TRBV9 and TRBJ2-7, with 8 bases lining up with TRBD2. The J segment lost 2 bases and the V segment lost 3 bases, leaving 4 bases of the junction unmatched. Germline CDR1 and CDR2: SGDLS and YYNGEE. The CDR3 consists of 14 residues. The CDR3 region has the DNA TGTGCCAGCAGCGCCTCTAGCGGGCCCTACGAGCAGTACTTC. Translation: CASSASSGPYEQYF.

This clone was seen once. The chain employs TRBV5-6 and TRBJ1-4; 10 nucleotides match TRBD1. CDR3 size: 15 residues. Trimming cost V 0 bases and J 5 bases; bases outside gene matches: 1. CDR1 and CDR2 from the germline V gene are SGHDT and YYEEEE. The chain's CDR3 is CASSLVGQGNEKLFF. The CDR3 region has the DNA TGTGCCAGCAGCTTGGTGGGACAGGGGAATGAAAAACTGTTTTTT.

This chain links TRBV11-3 with TRBJ1-1; 7 nucleotides match TRBD1. This CDR3 contains 11 residues. Looked up from germline, CDR1 is SGHNT and CDR2 is YENEEA. V was pared by 5 bases and J by 13 bases, with 7 bases of the junction left unmatched. The DNA for the CDR3 is TGTGCCAGCAGCCCCGGGACAGTCGTTTTCTTT. Its translation is CASSPGTVVFF.

This chain joins TRBV27 and TRBJ1-1, with 7 positions matching TRBD1. The CDR3 runs 14 residues. V lost 5 bases, J lost 7 bases, and 10 bases stayed unmatched. Germline assignment: CDR1 MNHEY and CDR2 SMNVEV (reference sequence). The CDR3, as DNA: TGTGCCAGCAGTCGATACCGGGACAGCTATGAAGCTTTCTTT. Translating gives CASSRYRDSYEAFF.

The genes are TRBV21-1 and TRBJ2-1; TRBD2 was called by the table and not checked on the DNA. TRBV21-1 is a recognized pseudogene. There are 17 residues in the CDR3. The CDR3 region is CASSKRHASGCYNEQFF. The CDR3 DNA is TGTGCCAGCAGCAAACGTCATGCTAGCGGGTGCTACAATGAGCAGTTCTTC.

The chain has TRBV5-1 and TRBJ1-1, with 10 bases aligning to TRBD1. V lost 4 bases, J lost 7 bases, and 4 bases stayed unmatched. The CDR3 consists of 13 residues. In germline, CDR1 is SGHRS, CDR2 YFSETQ. CDR3 residues: CASSEGQGNEAFF. As DNA, the CDR3 is TGCGCCAGCAGCGAGGGACAGGGGAATGAAGCTTTCTTT.

V usage is TRBV7-9 and J usage is TRBJ2-1, with a tentative D call TRBD1 (6 bases). Germline V gives CDR1 SEHNR, CDR2 FQNEAQ (reference sequence). The ends were cut back, 5 bases at V and 7 bases at J, with 21 bases in the middle. The CDR3 extends over 16 amino acids. CDR3 nucleotides: TGTGCCAGCAGCCTGAACCAGGGGAAGTCGGGGAATGAGCAGTTCTTC. Translation: CASSLNQGKSGNEQFF.